Following are 14 T cell receptor beta chains from one sample sequenced in a study of cytomegalovirus exposure and HLA in healthy donors. PCR primers comprised 60 Vbeta and 13 Jbeta primers. Sequencing used immunoSEQ multiplex PCR; TCRdb keeps in-frame clones, though not all of them. The repertoire includes 210,000 or so clones, about three quarters of them detected once, and over 2% sits in the top ten. The specimen was PBMCs. The receptors come from a woman in her thirties in good health and CMV-seropositive.

The rearrangement uses TRBV11-3 and TRBJ2-1; TRBD2 agrees at 10 bases. V trimming: 1 base; J trimming: 8 bases; junction bases outside the gene matches: 5. The CDR3 loop spans 15 amino acids. Germline V gene data show CDR1 as SGHNT and CDR2 as YENEEA. DNA of the CDR3: TGTGCCAGCAGCTTAGTAGCGGGAGGTTTCGATGAGCAGTTCTTC. This sequence encodes CASSLVAGGFDEQFF.

This chain uses TRBV14 with TRBJ2-7; TRBD2 agrees at 10 bases. Germline assignment: CDR1 SGHDN and CDR2 FVKESK. With 2 bases clipped from V and 12 bases from J, the junction kept 13 bases outside the gene matches. This CDR3 spans 15 amino acids. CDR3 sequence (DNA): TGTGCCAGCAGCCAATCAAGCGGGGGGGCGGTCGGGGGGTACTTC. Its translation: CASSQSSGGAVGGYF.

The rearrangement links TRBV27 to TRBJ1-5; D remains ambiguous. This CDR3 spans 15 amino acids. V was pared by 1 base and J by 0 bases, with 7 bases between. Germline CDR1 MNHEY, CDR2 SMNVEV (reference sequence). CDR3 amino acids: CASSLLGSSNQPQHF. CDR3 nucleotide sequence: TGTGCCAGCAGTTTATTGGGCAGTAGCAATCAGCCCCAGCATTTT.

The chain links TRBV18 to TRBJ1-1; no clear D. The V gene's germline CDR1 is KGHSH and CDR2 LQKENI. The CDR3 has 14 residues. Trimming shortened V by 3 bases and J by 1 base, and 9 bases separated the two germline ends. CDR3 sequence: CASSPWAENTEAFF. The DNA for the CDR3 is TGTGCCAGCTCACCCTGGGCCGAGAACACTGAAGCTTTCTTT.

This clone was seen more than once but under ten times. The chain links TRBV19 to TRBJ1-5, with TRBD1 matching over 8 bases. The CDR3 totals 17 residues. Losses at the gene ends were 3 bases for V and 1 base for J; bases not matched to a gene: 8. From germline, CDR1 is LNHDA and CDR2 SQIVND (reference sequence). Written as DNA, the CDR3 is TGTGCCAGTAGTATCAGGGGGCAGGGTTGGAGCAATCAGCCCCAGCATTTT. It encodes CASSIRGQGWSNQPQHF.

This clone came up a few times. The genes are TRBV6-1 and TRBJ2-7; 11 bases are a match to TRBD1. The ends lost 7 bases at V and 4 bases at J; junction bases unmatched: 6. This CDR3 has 14 residues. Per the germline V gene, CDR1 is MNHNS and CDR2 is SASEGT. The CDR3 reads CASIADRGLYEQYF. DNA of the CDR3: TGTGCCAGCATTGCGGACAGGGGGCTGTACGAGCAGTACTTC.

J is TRBJ1-6 and V is TRBV6-1; D uncertain. The CDR3 totals 15 residues. Deletions cut 5 bases from V and 7 bases from J, with 15 bases between. Per germline, CDR1 MNHNS and CDR2 SASEGT. The CDR3 is CASSSTTGGNSPLHF. DNA for the CDR3: TGTGCCAGCAGTTCTACGACCGGAGGGAATTCACCCCTCCACTTT.

The chain combines TRBV7-2 with TRBJ2-7; a possible D gene is TRBD2 (6 bases). This CDR3 comprises 14 residues. Trimming removed 5 bases from V and 2 bases from J, with 13 bases in between. The germline gives CDR1 SGHTA, CDR2 FQGNSA. The CDR3 DNA follows: TGTGCCAGCAGCCCCCGGGACTGGGCCTACGAGCAGTACTTC. The encoded protein is CASSPRDWAYEQYF.

This clone was picked up a small number of times. The chain has TRBV29-1 and TRBJ1-1; the match to TRBD1 covers 7 bases. Unmatched junction bases numbered 10, after V lost 5 bases and J lost 10 bases. The germline gives CDR1 SQVTM, CDR2 ANQGSEA. The CDR3 length is 12 residues. CDR3 sequence reads: CSVSPLTGLAFF. As DNA, the CDR3 is TGCAGCGTTAGCCCGTTGACAGGGTTAGCTTTCTTT.

This clone was counted once. The rearrangement uses TRBV28 and TRBJ1-5; D is possibly TRBD1 (5 bases). Germline CDR1 and CDR2: MDHEN and SYDVKM. The CDR3 has 14 amino acids. V lost 3 bases to trimming and J lost 7 bases, with 13 bases between them. The chain's CDR3 is CASSFGGAGQPQHF. In DNA, the CDR3 is TGTGCCAGCAGTTTCGGAGGGGCAGGGCAGCCCCAGCATTTT. Using reference TRBV28 and TRBJ1-5 for the parts outside the CDR3, the full variable domain is DVKVTQSSRYLVKRTGEKVFLECVQDMDHENMFWYRQDPGLGLRLIYFSYDVKMKEKGDIPEGYSVSREKKERFSLILESASTNQTSMYLCASSFGGAGQPQHFGDGTRLSIL.

This chain uses TRBV28 with TRBJ1-2; D might be TRBD1 (5 bases). V lost 8 bases and J 4 bases, leaving 14 bases between the germline ends. Germline V gives CDR1 MDHEN, CDR2 SYDVKM. The CDR3 runs 13 residues. The CDR3 reads CASRRSGGYGYTF. The CDR3 DNA sequence: TGTGCCAGCCGCCGGTCGGGGGGCTATGGCTACACCTTC.

V gene TRBV7-2 combines with J gene TRBJ2-1, with D perhaps matching TRBD2 (5 bases). The CDR3 is 15 residues long. Germline V gene lookup returns CDR1 SGHTA and CDR2 FQGNSA. The germline V and J ends were trimmed by 7 bases and 5 bases, with 18 bases remaining between them. CDR3 sequence (DNA): TGTGCCAGCACCCCTGCAAGCGGTAGGGACAATGAGCAGTTCTTC. It encodes CASTPASGRDNEQFF.

The CDR3 region is CASSLGRPGHGYEQYF. The CDR3 nucleotides read TGTGCCAGCAGCTTAGGAAGGCCGGGACACGGCTACGAGCAGTACTTC. The V gene is TRBV7-9, the J gene TRBJ2-7, with D tentatively TRBD1 (6 bases). V was pared by 1 base and J by 3 bases, with 16 bases between. The CDR3 extends over 16 amino acids. CDR1 is SEHNR and CDR2 is FQNEAQ in the germline V gene (reference sequence).

This chain's CDR3 is CATSRDEEGASPVMGQFF. CDR3 DNA sequence: TGTGCCACCAGCAGAGATGAGGAGGGGGCTTCTCCCGTCATGGGGCAGTTCTTC. The chain combines TRBV15 with TRBJ2-1, with a possible D match to TRBD1 (7 bases). The germline V gene encodes CDR1 LNHNV and CDR2 YYDKDF (reference sequence). The germline V and J ends were trimmed by 0 bases and 12 bases, with 27 bases remaining between them. CDR3 length: 18 amino acids.